Here is one TCR beta chain with its context. Its specificity is unknown. This specimen comes from a study of yellow fever vaccine responses in identical twins. Regarding the study as a whole: As reported, the vaccine T cell response of twins seemed partly convergent and partly personalized.

TCRdb re-analysed the RT-PCR reads in MiXCR, keeping a single row per CDR3 protein. The table shows a few thousand distinct CDR3 sequences, with approximately 81% occurring only once. Per the germline V gene, CDR1 is SQVTM and CDR2 is ANQGSEA. The length of the CDR3 is 12 residues. V lost 5 bases to trimming and J lost 3 bases; unmatched junction nucleotides: 1. The chain carries TRBV29-1 and TRBJ1-2, with 9 nucleotides matching TRBD1. Sequenced here: T cells from blood (PBMCs), unsorted or a sorted subset (not recorded which), sampled before or after yellow fever vaccination (not recorded which). The clonotype was recovered from a woman aged 18 to 35 who received the yellow fever vaccine. The CDR3 DNA follows: TGCAGCGTTTGGGACAGGGACTATGGCTACACCTTC. This translates into CSVWDRDYGYTF.